This TCR beta chain was sequenced during a study of T cell changes during pregnancy in multiple sclerosis. Here immunoSEQ multiplex PCR was the method, and the copy in TCRdb shows in-frame clones only, minus some. Of 65,000 or so clones in the sample, about 90% were seen once. The CDR3 totals 16 residues. Germline CDR1 and CDR2: SGHRS and YFSETQ. The J segment lost 0 bases and the V segment lost 4 bases, leaving 5 bases of the junction unmatched. This TCR was recovered from a female donor in good health, enrolled as a control in a pregnancy study. V and J are TRBV5-1 and TRBJ2-2; 8 bases map to TRBD2. The sequences come from peripheral blood, collected in the second trimester of pregnancy. The CDR3 DNA follows: TGCGCCAGCAGCCTTAGCGGGGTACCGAACACCGGGGAGCTGTTTTTT. It yields the protein CASSLSGVPNTGELFF.